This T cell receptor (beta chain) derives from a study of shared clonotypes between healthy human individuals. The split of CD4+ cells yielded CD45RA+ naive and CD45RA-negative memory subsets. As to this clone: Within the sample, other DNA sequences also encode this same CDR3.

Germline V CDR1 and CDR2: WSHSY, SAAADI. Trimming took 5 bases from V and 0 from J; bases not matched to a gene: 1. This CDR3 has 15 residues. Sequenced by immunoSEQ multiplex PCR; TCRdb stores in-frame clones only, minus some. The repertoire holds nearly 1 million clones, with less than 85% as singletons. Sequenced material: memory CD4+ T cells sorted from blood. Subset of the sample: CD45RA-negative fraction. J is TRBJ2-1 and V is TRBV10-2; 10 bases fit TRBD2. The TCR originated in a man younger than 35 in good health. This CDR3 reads CASSLAGVSYNEQFF. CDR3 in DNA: TGCGCCAGCAGTCTAGCGGGAGTCTCCTACAATGAGCAGTTCTTC.